These 26 T cell receptor beta chains came from one sample sequenced in a study of cytotoxic CD8 clonotypes in ibrutinib-treated CLL. Only in-frame clones appear in the TCRdb table, and some are missing; sequencing was by immunoSEQ multiplex PCR. The profile shows over 250,000 clones, 60% to 80% of them singletons. The source material was PBMCs, sampled at disease progression, from a patient treated with ibrutinib. The receptors originated from a human donor with chronic lymphocytic leukemia.

This clone was seen a few times. The chain employs TRBV27 and TRBJ2-2, with D uncertain. V was clipped by 5 bases and J by 2 bases, with 3 bases between them. There are 12 residues in the CDR3. Germline V lookup: CDR1 MNHEY, CDR2 SMNVEV (reference sequence). The CDR3 protein is CASSPNTGELFF. In DNA form, the CDR3 reads TGTGCCAGCAGTCCCAACACCGGGGAGCTGTTTTTT.

This clone showed up just a few times. The rearrangement links TRBV29-1 to TRBJ2-5; no clear D gene. The CDR3 covers 13 residues. With 1 base removed from V and 1 base from J, the gap between germline ends came to 7 bases. Looked up from germline, CDR1 is SQVTM and CDR2 is ANQGSEA. CDR3 residues: CSVEGRFQETQYF. As DNA, the CDR3 is TGCAGCGTTGAAGGACGGTTCCAAGAGACCCAGTACTTC.

V gene TRBV6-1 combines with J gene TRBJ2-3; weak D call: TRBD2 (6 bases). Germline CDR1 reads MNHNS; CDR2 reads SASEGT. Trimming pared 7 bases from V and 6 bases from J, leaving 14 bases between. The CDR3 runs 13 residues. CDR3 amino acids: CASKYGGYDTQYF. CDR3 DNA: TGTGCCAGCAAATACGGGGGTTACGATACGCAGTATTTT.

V and J are TRBV13 and TRBJ2-7; D is perhaps TRBD1 or TRBD2 (6 bases each). Germline CDR1 reads PRHDT; CDR2 reads FYEKMQ (reference sequence). V lost 0 bases, J lost 4 bases, and 10 bases lay in between. The CDR3 consists of 14 residues. The CDR3 is CASSLGRGRYEQYF. The CDR3 DNA follows: TGTGCCAGCAGCTTAGGACGGGGGCGTTACGAGCAGTACTTC.

The chain joins TRBV4-1 to TRBJ1-2, with a tentative D call TRBD1 (5 bases). This CDR3 contains 15 residues. The V end lost 1 base, the J end lost 1 base, and 10 bases lay between the germline ends. Germline CDR1 and CDR2: MGHRA and YSYEKL. The CDR3 here is CASSQVGGGNYGYTF. CDR3 sequence (DNA): TGCGCCAGCAGCCAAGTCGGCGGGGGTAACTATGGCTACACCTTC.

The CDR3 region is CASSPGTILTGELFF. The CDR3 bases are TGTGCCAGCAGCCCGGGGACTATTTTGACCGGGGAGCTGTTTTTT. This sequence joins TRBV11-3 and TRBJ2-2; 7 bases agree with TRBD2. From germline, CDR1 is SGHNT and CDR2 YENEEA. With V trimmed by 5 bases and J by 5 bases, 8 bases remained unmatched. This CDR3 is built from 15 residues.

The rearrangement joins TRBV10-1 to TRBJ1-4; D is ambiguous. The CDR3 has 14 amino acids. Trimming took off 0 bases at V and 7 bases at J, with 9 bases between the two ends. Germline CDR1 is WNHNN and CDR2 is SYGVQD (reference sequence). The CDR3 protein is CASSESRIGEKLFF. CDR3 bases: TGCGCCAGCAGTGAGTCGCGAATTGGTGAAAAACTGTTTTTT.

This sequence joins TRBV27 and TRBJ2-1; no definite D call. The CDR3 has 14 amino acids. V lost 6 bases and J lost 0, with 9 bases in between. Germline V gene data show CDR1 as MNHEY and CDR2 as SMNVEV (reference sequence). The CDR3 spells CASRMWTSYNEQFF. The CDR3 DNA sequence: TGTGCCAGCAGGATGTGGACCTCCTACAATGAGCAGTTCTTC.

The gene calls are TRBV4-1 and TRBJ1-5, with D perhaps TRBD1 (5 bases). CDR1 is MGHRA and CDR2 is YSYEKL in the germline V gene. This CDR3 has 13 amino acids. With 6 bases removed from V and 3 bases from J, the gap between germline ends came to 9 bases. The CDR3: CASSLTDNQPQHF. CDR3 nucleotides: TGCGCCAGCAGTCTGACAGACAATCAGCCCCAGCATTTT.

The chain links TRBV5-1 to TRBJ2-1; 8 bases align to TRBD2. V shed 5 bases and J 3 bases; nucleotides not matched to a gene: 4. Looked up from germline, CDR1 is SGHRS and CDR2 is YFSETQ. The length of the CDR3 is 14 residues. The CDR3 nucleotides are TGCGCCAGCAGAGCTAGCGGGTACTACAATGAGCAGTTCTTC. Residues: CASRASGYYNEQFF.

Written as DNA, the CDR3 is TGTGCCAGTAGTAGTGGGCAGCTAATGGGGAACAATCAGCCCCAGCATTTT. Encoded protein: CASSSGQLMGNNQPQHF. The J gene is TRBJ1-5, the V gene TRBV19; D gene ambiguous. The V end lost 4 bases, the J end lost 3 bases, and 19 bases lay between the germline ends. The CDR3 loop spans 17 amino acids. Germline CDR1 reads LNHDA; CDR2 reads SQIVND (reference sequence). Complete variable domain (other parts from reference TRBV19 and TRBJ1-5): DGGITQSPKYLFRKEGQNVTLSCEQNLNHDAMYWYRQDPGQGLRLIYYSQIVNDFQKGDIAEGYSVSREKKESFPLTVTSAQKNPTAFYLCASSSGQLMGNNQPQHFGDGTRLSIL.

The V and J genes are TRBV7-3 and TRBJ2-2, with D maybe TRBD2 (5 bases). The V gene's germline CDR1 is SGHTA and CDR2 FQGTGA. The germline V and J ends were trimmed by 4 bases and 4 bases, with 7 bases remaining between them. The CDR3 runs 13 residues. CDR3 sequence: CASSYGGTGELFF. The DNA for the CDR3 is TGTGCCAGCAGCTACGGAGGCACCGGGGAGCTGTTTTTT.

V is TRBV5-4 and J is TRBJ2-6, with D unclear. Germline V CDR1 and CDR2: SGHNT, YYREEE (reference sequence). With 4 bases removed from V and 4 bases from J, the gap between germline ends came to 9 bases. CDR3 length: 14 amino acids. The CDR3 nucleotides read TGTGCCAGCAGCCCAGTGTCAGGGGCCAACGTCCTGACTTTC. It is translated as CASSPVSGANVLTF.

The sample holds one count of this clone. V usage is TRBV5-1 and J usage is TRBJ2-1; 9 nucleotides line up with TRBD2. CDR1 and CDR2 from the germline V gene are SGHRS and YFSETQ. This CDR3 contains 15 residues. The trim removed 4 bases at V and 5 bases at J, leaving 7 bases unmatched. CDR3 loop: CASSNVAGAHNEQFF. In nucleotides, the CDR3 is TGCGCCAGCAGCAACGTAGCGGGAGCGCACAATGAGCAGTTCTTC.

CDR3 amino acids: CASSEDLAGGTDTQYF. CDR3 nucleotide sequence: TGTGCCAGCAGTGAGGACCTAGCGGGGGGGACGGATACGCAGTATTTT. The chain joins TRBV6-1 to TRBJ2-3; 12 nucleotides line up with TRBD2. V gave up 3 bases and J gave up 6 bases; unmatched junction bases: 7. Per germline, CDR1 MNHNS and CDR2 SASEGT. There are 16 residues in the CDR3.

The V and J genes are TRBV4-3 and TRBJ2-3; 7 positions match TRBD2. Germline V gene data show CDR1 as LGHNA and CDR2 as YSLEER. V was clipped by 1 base and J by 1 base; unmatched bases: 8. CDR3 length equals 17 residues. CDR3 sequence (DNA): TGCGCCAGCAGCCAAGCCTTGGGCCGGGGGGGCACAGATACGCAGTATTTT. Amino acid sequence: CASSQALGRGGTDTQYF.

The rearrangement joins TRBV18 to TRBJ2-7; 9 bases match TRBD1. This CDR3 spans 15 amino acids. The germline V gene has CDR1 KGHSH and CDR2 LQKENI. J gave up 4 bases and V 5 bases, and 9 bases lay outside the gene matches. The CDR3: CASSIDRGKGYEQYF. The CDR3 nucleotides read TGTGCCAGCTCAATCGACAGGGGGAAAGGATACGAGCAGTACTTC.

The chain links TRBV7-2 to TRBJ2-7; 13 positions agree with TRBD2. CDR3 length: 17 amino acids. V lost 5 bases, J lost 6 bases, and 13 bases stayed unmatched. In germline, CDR1 is SGHTA, CDR2 FQGNSA. This CDR3 is CASSEPRLGLAGTEQYF. Written as DNA, the CDR3 is TGTGCCAGCAGCGAGCCCCGGCTGGGACTAGCGGGAACCGAGCAGTACTTC. The full variable domain, its missing parts supplied by reference TRBV7-2 and TRBJ2-7, is GAGVSQSPSNKVTEKGKDVELRCDPISGHTALYWYRQSLGQGLEFLIYFQGNSAPDKSGLPSDRFSAERTGGSVSTLTIQRTQQEDSAVYLCASSEPRLGLAGTEQYFGPGTRLTVT.

Concerning this clone itself: This may be a read error, as it is one base from a much larger clone. V gene TRBV6-1 combines with J gene TRBJ2-5; D remains ambiguous. Between the trimmed V and J ends, which lost 1 base and 5 bases, there was a span of 2 bases. The CDR3 spans 11 residues. The V gene's germline CDR1 is MNHNS and CDR2 SASEGT. The CDR3 coding sequence is TGTGCCAGCAGTGAAGAGGAGACCCAGTACTTC. Translating it yields CASSEEETQYF.

The V call is TRBV6-1, the J call TRBJ2-5; D remains unclear. V lost 4 bases, J lost 0 bases, and 15 bases lay in between. Per germline, CDR1 MNHNS and CDR2 SASEGT. This CDR3 comprises 16 residues. The CDR3 DNA sequence: TGTGCCAGCAGTGCGTCCCCTAGTGGGTACCAAGAGACCCAGTACTTC. Its protein is CASSASPSGYQETQYF.

The rearrangement uses TRBV15 and TRBJ2-1; perhaps TRBD2 as D (7 bases). The CDR3 runs to 15 residues. Germline assignment: CDR1 LNHNV and CDR2 YYDKDF (reference sequence). V was clipped by 5 bases and J by 7 bases, with 18 bases between them. CDR3 nucleotides: TGTGCCACCAGCGGTTGGGGGGGCGTGGGGAATGAGCAGTTCTTC. Its protein product is CATSGWGGVGNEQFF.

This chain connects TRBV27 to TRBJ2-1; TRBD2 matches 8 bases. Germline trimming cut 5 bases from V and 4 bases from J; bases unmatched to any gene: 7. The CDR3 loop spans 15 amino acids. CDR1 is MNHEY, CDR2 SMNVEV, per germline (reference sequence). The CDR3 sequence: CASSAPGTRYNEQFF. In nucleotides, the CDR3 is TGTGCCAGCAGTGCCCCCGGGACTAGATACAATGAGCAGTTCTTC.

This clone was seen a single time. The J gene is TRBJ2-3, the V gene TRBV9; no clear D gene. CDR3 length equals 13 residues. From germline, CDR1 is SGDLS and CDR2 YYNGEE. V was cut by 4 bases and J by 2 bases, with 8 bases left in between. In nucleotides, the CDR3 is TGTGCCAGCAGCTTCCTGGACACAGATACGCAGTATTTT. Translating gives CASSFLDTDTQYF. The full variable domain, rest sourced from reference TRBV9 and TRBJ2-3, is DSGVTQTPKHLITATGQRVTLRCSPRSGDLSVYWYQQSLDQGLQFLIQYYNGEERAKGNILERFSAQQFPDLHSELNLSSLELGDSALYFCASSFLDTDTQYFGPGTRLTVL.

The V gene is TRBV5-1, the J gene TRBJ1-1; 7 nucleotides match TRBD1. V dropped 3 bases and J dropped 8; count of bases not matched to a gene: 7. The CDR3 consists of 13 residues. Germline CDR1 and CDR2: SGHRS and YFSETQ. The CDR3, as DNA: TGCGCCAGCAGCTCCCGGGACAGAGGGGAAGCTTTCTTT. This gives the protein CASSSRDRGEAFF. Full variable domain (rest looked up from reference TRBV5-1 and TRBJ1-1): KAGVTQTPRYLIKTRGQQVTLSCSPISGHRSVSWYQQTPGQGLQFLFEYFSETQRNKGNFPGRFSGRQFSNSRSEMNVSTLELGDSALYLCASSSRDRGEAFFGQGTRLTVV.

The chain recombines TRBV6-6 with TRBJ1-1; tentative D call: TRBD1 (5 bases). V lost 2 bases to trimming and J lost 1 base, with 8 bases between them. Germline V lookup: CDR1 MNHNY, CDR2 SVGAGI (reference sequence). The CDR3 extends over 14 amino acids. CDR3 nucleotides: TGTGCCAGCAGTTACCGCACAGGGAACACTGAAGCTTTCTTT. Translation gives CASSYRTGNTEAFF.

The chain combines TRBV7-3 with TRBJ2-1; 10 bases match TRBD2. CDR1 and CDR2 (germline): SGHTA, FQGTGA. This CDR3 spans 17 amino acids. The trim removed 1 base at V and 0 bases at J, leaving 3 bases unmatched. The CDR3 coding sequence is TGTGCCAGCAGCTTAAACCCTAGCGGGGGCTCCTACAATGAGCAGTTCTTC. Amino acids: CASSLNPSGGSYNEQFF.